Presented here are 15 T cell receptor beta chains from one specimen sequenced in a study of blood T cell repertoires in COVID-19. TCRdb's table, derived via immunoSEQ multiplex PCR, lists solely in-frame clones and lacks some. The sample consists of around 330,000 clones, 90% of them appearing once. Input material: PBMCs or T cells enriched from blood (not recorded which). These receptors all stem from a man in his sixties who had recovered from COVID-19.

This chain's CDR3 is CASSLTQTNYGYTF. The CDR3 DNA follows: TGCGCCAGCAGCTTGACACAGACAAACTATGGCTACACCTTC. J is TRBJ1-2 and V is TRBV5-1; D gene ambiguous. CDR1 is SGHRS, CDR2 YFSETQ, per germline. V lost 1 base and J lost 2, with 9 bases in between. The CDR3 has 14 amino acids.

The genes are TRBV6-5 and TRBJ2-3; D is uncertain. Deletions cut 0 bases from V and 0 bases from J, with 10 bases between. CDR1 and CDR2 (germline): MNHEY, SVGAGI. There are 16 residues in the CDR3. CDR3 region: CASSYSSWASTDTQYF. CDR3 bases: TGTGCCAGCAGTTACTCCTCTTGGGCTAGCACAGATACGCAGTATTTT.

The V call is TRBV5-1, the J call TRBJ2-2, with a tentative D call TRBD2 (6 bases). V lost 5 bases to trimming and J lost 5 bases, with 16 bases between them. The length of the CDR3 is 15 residues. From germline, CDR1 is SGHRS and CDR2 YFSETQ. The CDR3 bases are TGCGCCAGCAGAGCCGGGGGTTCAGGGACCGGGGAGCTGTTTTTT. Translated, it gives CASRAGGSGTGELFF.

This clone is a singleton in its sample. The genes are TRBV15 and TRBJ1-4; D gene unclear. The CDR3 consists of 17 residues. V was cut by 1 base and J by 3 bases, with 15 bases left in between. Germline lookup yields CDR1 LNHNV and CDR2 YYDKDF (reference sequence). In nucleotides, the CDR3 is TGTGCCACCAGCAGAGTGGGTTGGGAGAGAGCTAATGAAAAACTGTTTTTT. It is translated as CATSRVGWERANEKLFF.

V gene TRBV5-8 combines with J gene TRBJ2-3, with a tentative D call TRBD1 (5 bases). Germline V gene sequence: CDR1 SGHTS, CDR2 YDEGEE. The CDR3 totals 17 residues. With 4 bases removed from V and 0 bases from J, the gap between germline ends came to 18 bases. The CDR3 sequence: CASSTTEDTYSTDTQYF. CDR3 bases: TGTGCCAGCAGCACCACCGAGGACACCTATAGCACAGATACGCAGTATTTT.

V and J are TRBV18 and TRBJ1-1, with a possible D match to TRBD1 (6 bases). CDR1 KGHSH and CDR2 LQKENI come from the germline V gene. Trimming removed 2 bases at V and 1 base at J, with 11 bases between. CDR3 length: 15 residues. As DNA, the CDR3 is TGTGCCAGCTCACCATCAGGGGCGGGGAACACTGAAGCTTTCTTT. Translating gives CASSPSGAGNTEAFF.

The rearrangement uses TRBV19 and TRBJ2-2; 8 bases match TRBD1. The V segment lost 4 bases and the J segment 2 bases; nucleotides outside the gene matches: 3. The CDR3 has 15 amino acids. Looked up from germline, CDR1 is LNHDA and CDR2 is SQIVND (reference sequence). DNA of the CDR3: TGTGCCAGTAGTACCAGGGGGCGAAACACCGGGGAGCTGTTTTTT. Translation: CASSTRGRNTGELFF.

The gene calls are TRBV6-5 and TRBJ1-5, with D possibly being TRBD1 (5 bases). Germline V lookup: CDR1 MNHEY, CDR2 SVGAGI. Trimming shortened V by 8 bases and J by 1 base, and 15 bases separated the two germline ends. The length of the CDR3 is 15 residues. CDR3 nucleotide sequence: TGTGCCAGCGCTCTGGGGCAGGCGAGCAATCAGCCCCAGCATTTT. It encodes CASALGQASNQPQHF.

This chain joins TRBV25-1 and TRBJ1-6; D perhaps matches TRBD1 (5 bases). Germline V gene data show CDR1 as MGHDK and CDR2 as SYGVNS. This CDR3 has 14 amino acids. V lost 3 bases and J 10 bases, leaving 13 bases between the germline ends. CDR3 DNA: TGTGCCAGCAGTGACGTTTCAGGGAACTCACCCCTCCACTTT. Its translation: CASSDVSGNSPLHF.

V usage is TRBV12-3 or TRBV12-4 and J usage is TRBJ2-1; the match to TRBD2 covers 11 bases. Losses at the gene ends were 3 bases for V and 14 bases for J; bases not matched to a gene: 6. This CDR3 is built from 13 residues. CDR3 loop: CASSLSLAGGEFF. The CDR3 nucleotides read TGTGCCAGCAGTTTGTCCCTAGCGGGAGGCGAGTTCTTC.

As DNA, the CDR3 is TGTGCCACCAGCAGAGATCCGCGAGGAGGGATGGTCGGAGAGACCCAGTACTTC. It translates to CATSRDPRGGMVGETQYF. The chain links TRBV15 to TRBJ2-5; a weak D match, TRBD2 (6 bases). The CDR3 has 18 residues. Trimming shortened V by 0 bases and J by 4 bases, and 21 bases separated the two germline ends. CDR1 and CDR2 (germline): LNHNV, YYDKDF (reference sequence).

This chain uses TRBV6-2 or TRBV6-3 with TRBJ1-2; D call uncertain. Germline CDR1 and CDR2: MNHEY and SVGEGT. V was cut by 2 bases and J by 4 bases, with 5 bases left in between. This CDR3 region has 12 residues. This chain's CDR3 is CASSYSFYGYTF. Written as DNA, the CDR3 is TGTGCCAGCAGTTACAGCTTCTATGGCTACACCTTC.

V is TRBV12-3 or TRBV12-4 and J is TRBJ1-1; 9 nucleotides agree with TRBD1. CDR3 length: 13 residues. The V gene end was trimmed by 2 bases and the J gene end by 11 bases; junction bases not matched to a gene: 6. CDR3 in DNA: TGTGCCAGCAGTTTAAACAGGGGGCAATTCGCTTTCTTT. It encodes CASSLNRGQFAFF.

This clone was observed once. This rearrangement joins TRBV27 to TRBJ1-1; TRBD1 aligns across 10 bases. CDR1 is MNHEY and CDR2 is SMNVEV in the germline V gene (reference sequence). V dropped 6 bases and J dropped 10; count of bases not matched to a gene: 14. CDR3 length: 15 amino acids. This chain's CDR3 is CASRRTGTGEGRAFF. CDR3 nucleotide sequence: TGTGCCAGCAGAAGAACCGGGACAGGGGAGGGTCGAGCTTTCTTT.

This clone was picked up one time. V is TRBV6-1 and J is TRBJ1-2, with D perhaps TRBD1 (5 bases). Germline assignment: CDR1 MNHNS and CDR2 SASEGT. The CDR3 totals 14 residues. V gave up 2 bases and J gave up 8 bases, with 15 bases separating them. The CDR3: CASSEFQGNRGYTF. The CDR3 DNA follows: TGTGCCAGCAGTGAATTTCAGGGTAATCGGGGCTACACCTTC.